This entry lists 21 T cell receptor beta chains sequenced from one sample in a study of immune heterogeneity within non-small cell lung tumors (dated 2018 in TCRdb). Genomic DNA was extracted from bulk tumor tissue and used as the TCR template, and approximately 600 ng gDNA was amplified per sample. During surgery, multiple biopsies were taken from each primary tumor, with sampling sites spaced as far apart as possible within the tumor mass. The study cohort was described as untreated, and patients were newly diagnosed NSCLC cases undergoing curative surgery. Sequenced on a HiSeq X Ten. A multiplex PCR system amplified the TCR beta CDR3 region, with a first 10-cycle round using 32 V-gene forward and 13 J-gene reverse primers. Using fastp at Q25 and MiXCR, TCRdb reprocessed the public reads and kept productive beta chains. CDR3 protein sequences are deduplicated, and each keeps its most common genes and DNA. The sample table shows a few thousand distinct CDR3 sequences, and roughly a quarter are seen once. The top ten clones comprise just under 20% of the sample.

Sequencing was performed on lung tumor tissue. These receptors were obtained from a man aged 55 to 70 with non-small cell lung cancer.

In its sample, this clonotype is medium-sized. The chain joins TRBV28 to TRBJ2-7; TRBD2 agrees at 11 bases. The germline V gene encodes CDR1 MDHEN and CDR2 SYDVKM. The V gene end was trimmed by 6 bases and the J gene end by 0 bases; junction bases not matched to a gene: 10. CDR3 length: 17 residues. In DNA, the CDR3 is TGTGCCAGCAGAACAACTAGCGGGAGAAAAGGCTCCTACGAGCAGTACTTC. The encoded protein is CASRTTSGRKGSYEQYF.

This clonotype is judged medium-sized. The rearrangement joins TRBV7-2 to TRBJ2-3; 7 bases fit TRBD2. This CDR3 spans 14 amino acids. Trimming took 6 bases from V and 0 from J; bases not matched to a gene: 3. The germline V gene has CDR1 SGHTA and CDR2 FQGNSA. The CDR3: CASRLAASTDTQYF. The CDR3 DNA reads as TGTGCCAGCAGGCTAGCGGCTAGCACAGATACGCAGTATTTT.

This clonotype has only a few counts. A much larger clone lies one base from this, so it may be a read error. The rearrangement links TRBV20-1 to TRBJ2-1; the D is unclear. Germline values: CDR1 DFQATT, CDR2 SNEGSKA (reference sequence). The CDR3 length is 11 residues. CDR3 nucleotides: TGCAATGCTAGTCCGATGAATGAGCAGTTCTTC. Translated, it gives CNASPMNEQFF.

In this sample, this clonotype is medium-sized (0.01 to 0.1%). The chain has TRBV30 and TRBJ2-3, with TRBD1 matching over 9 bases. This CDR3 has 15 residues. Trimming removed 7 bases from V and 1 base from J; junction bases left unmatched: 9. CDR1 and CDR2 from the germline V gene are GTSNPN and SVGIG (reference sequence). This CDR3 is CASSTDRGGTDTQYF. The CDR3 DNA is TGTGCCTCCTCAACGGACAGGGGAGGCACAGATACGCAGTATTTT.

By share, this clonotype counts as medium-sized. J is TRBJ2-1 and V is TRBV11-2, with a tentative D call TRBD1 (6 bases). V was pared by 0 bases and J by 8 bases, with 14 bases between. Germline loops: CDR1 SGHAT, CDR2 FQNNGV. The CDR3 consists of 15 residues. In nucleotides, the CDR3 is TGTGCCAGCAGCTTAGATACCGGTAGGGGGTATGAGCAGTTCTTC. As protein: CASSLDTGRGYEQFF.

This clonotype was seen a few times. Given a much more abundant clone one base away, this may be a read error. The chain joins TRBV10-1 to TRBJ2-7, with 7 nucleotides matching TRBD1. Germline-derived CDR1 and CDR2 are WNHNN and SYGVQD (reference sequence). Trimming took 10 bases from V and 2 from J; bases not matched to a gene: 5. The CDR3 length is 12 residues. The CDR3 loop reads CAKLTGPYEQYF. The CDR3 coding sequence is TGCGCCAAACTGACAGGGCCCTACGAGCAGTACTTC.

Judged by abundance, this clonotype is medium-sized (0.01 to 0.1%). This sequence joins TRBV28 and TRBJ1-4, with D possibly matching TRBD1 (6 bases). The CDR3 contains 17 residues. Per germline, CDR1 MDHEN and CDR2 SYDVKM. V lost 4 bases to trimming and J lost 8 bases, with 23 bases between them. This CDR3 reads CASSSAPQGVFNEKLFF. The CDR3 region has the DNA TGTGCCAGCAGTTCCGCTCCACAGGGTGTATTTAACGAAAAACTGTTTTTT.

About this clonotype: Just one base apart from a much larger clone, this may be a read error. The chain combines TRBV20-1 with TRBJ1-5; 9 positions match TRBD1. CDR1 and CDR2 (germline): DFQATT, SNEGSKA (reference sequence). The CDR3 is 16 amino acids. CDR3 sequence: CSAREPTGGSNQPKHF. CDR3 DNA: TGCAGTGCTAGAGAACCGACAGGGGGGAGCAATCAGCCCAAGCATTTT.

This clonotype is medium-sized (0.01 to 0.1%) in the sample. The CDR3 loop is CASSRPGLAYGNEQFF. CDR3 coding DNA: TGTGCCAGCAGCAGACCGGGACTAGCATATGGAAATGAGCAGTTCTTC. This chain uses TRBV12-3 or TRBV12-4 with TRBJ2-1; TRBD2 agrees at 9 bases. Trimming took 6 bases from V and 7 from J; bases not matched to a gene: 13. The CDR3 sequence is 16 residues long.

This clonotype is medium-sized within its sample. This chain uses TRBV28 with TRBJ1-1, with D uncertain. The CDR3 has 15 residues. Germline V gene data show CDR1 as MDHEN and CDR2 as SYDVKM. V was cut by 8 bases and J by 1 base, with 17 bases left in between. In nucleotides, the CDR3 is TGTGCCAGCGGCCCATGGATATCGGGGAACACTGAAGCTTTCTTT. Protein: CASGPWISGNTEAFF.

There are a few counts of this clonotype. A much larger clone differs from this one at a single base, so this may be a read error. The chain links TRBV7-6 to TRBJ2-1; TRBD1 might be the D (5 bases). This CDR3 is built from 13 residues. CDR1 and CDR2 from the germline V gene are SGHVS and FNYEAQ. CDR3 region: CASSPYMDNEKFF. The CDR3 region has the DNA TGTGCCAGCAGCCCGTACATGGACAATGAGAAGTTCTTC.

This clonotype turned up a few times. This may be a read error: a much more frequent sequence differs by one nucleotide. The chain couples TRBV27 to TRBJ1-5, with no clear D. The CDR3 runs to 15 residues. V was trimmed by 5 bases and J by 9 bases, leaving 20 bases between them. The V gene's germline CDR1 is MNHEY and CDR2 SMNVEV (reference sequence). CDR3 sequence reads: CASSNSGGTRRPQHF. In DNA form, the CDR3 reads TGTGCCAGCAGTAACTCGGGAGGTACTAGGCGGCCCCAGCATTTT.

Note on this clonotype: A much larger clone differs from this one at a single base, so this may be a read error. This rearrangement joins TRBV20-1 to TRBJ1-6; D uncertain. Deletions cut 7 bases from V and 5 bases from J, with 9 bases between. The CDR3 runs 12 residues. Germline V gene sequence: CDR1 DFQATT, CDR2 SNEGSKA (reference sequence). In nucleotides, the CDR3 is TGCAGTGTTACAGACCATAATTCACCCCTCCACTTT. It specifies CSVTDHNSPLHF.

Notes on this clonotype: A much larger clone differs by one base, so this may be a read error. CDR3 in DNA: TGTGCCACCGCACGGGACGTTAGCAATCAGCCCCAGCATTTT. Encoded protein: CATARDVSNQPQHF. The chain combines TRBV10-3 with TRBJ1-5; possible D gene TRBD1, 5 bases. Trimming stripped 10 bases from V and 0 bases from J, with 13 bases between. CDR3 length: 14 amino acids. CDR1 is ENHRY and CDR2 is SYGVKD in the germline V gene.

This clonotype is categorized as medium-sized (0.01 to 0.1%). The chain couples TRBV9 to TRBJ2-7; D could derive from TRBD1 or TRBD2 (6 bases each). The CDR3 loop spans 15 amino acids. Trimming took 0 bases from V and 4 from J, leaving 14 bases between them. The germline CDR1 and CDR2 sequences are SGDLS and YYNGEE. CDR3 region: CASSVGAGEVYEQYF. The CDR3, as DNA: TGTGCCAGCAGCGTAGGGGCAGGGGAGGTTTACGAGCAGTACTTC.

This clonotype ranks as medium-sized. V and J are TRBV24-1 and TRBJ2-1, with 8 positions matching TRBD2. The germline CDR1 and CDR2 sequences are KGHDR and SFDVKD. The CDR3 extends over 13 amino acids. With V trimmed by 7 bases and J by 9 bases, 7 bases remained unmatched. The CDR3 bases are TGTGCCACCAGGCAGCGGGAGTTCAGTGAGCAGTTCTTC. Its translation: CATRQREFSEQFF.

This clonotype is medium-sized in the sample. The chain's CDR3 is CSARPPGQGPSHF. The CDR3 bases are TGCAGTGCTAGACCCCCCGGCCAGGGCCCCTCGCATTTT. V is TRBV20-1 and J is TRBJ1-5; a weak D match, TRBD1 (5 bases). Germline-derived CDR1 and CDR2 are DFQATT and SNEGSKA (reference sequence). Between the trimmed V and J ends, which lost 2 bases and 15 bases, there was a span of 20 bases. The CDR3 spans 13 residues.

This clonotype is deemed medium-sized. The chain uses TRBV2 and TRBJ2-7; weak D call: TRBD2 (6 bases). CDR1 and CDR2 (germline): SNHLY, FYNNEI. This CDR3 region has 13 residues. Trimming took 7 bases from V and 3 from J, leaving 13 bases between them. This CDR3 reads CASIVDGGYEQYF. The CDR3, as DNA: TGTGCCAGCATAGTGGACGGGGGCTACGAGCAGTACTTC.

By sample share, this clonotype is medium-sized. The rearrangement uses TRBV18 and TRBJ2-7; D possibly uses TRBD1 or TRBD2 (5 bases each). This CDR3 is 14 amino acids long. Per the germline V gene, CDR1 is KGHSH and CDR2 is LQKENI. The ends were cut back, 3 bases at V and 2 bases at J, with 11 bases in the middle. The CDR3 DNA reads TGTGCCAGCTCACCCGGGGACGGTACCTACGAGCAGTACTTC. The encoded protein is CASSPGDGTYEQYF.

In its sample, this clonotype is medium-sized. The chain recombines TRBV20-1 with TRBJ2-7; 8 bases fit TRBD2. The CDR3 totals 13 residues. In germline, CDR1 is DFQATT, CDR2 SNEGSKA (reference sequence). The V gene end was trimmed by 5 bases and the J gene end by 6 bases; junction bases not matched to a gene: 9. The CDR3 loop reads CSALAGPTVEQYF. In nucleotides, the CDR3 is TGCAGTGCTTTAGCGGGACCAACTGTCGAGCAGTACTTC.

This clonotype counts as medium-sized. The chain carries TRBV27 and TRBJ2-1, with 7 bases identical to TRBD1. Germline V CDR1 and CDR2: MNHEY, SMNVEV (reference sequence). The CDR3 extends over 18 amino acids. With 0 bases clipped from V and 2 bases from J, the junction kept 10 bases outside the gene matches. The CDR3 spells CASSLSGTESSPYNEQFF. The CDR3 bases are TGTGCCAGCAGTTTATCTGGGACAGAATCATCGCCCTACAATGAGCAGTTCTTC.